Below, 26 T cell receptor beta chains from the same sample are listed, as sequenced in a study of PD-1 blockade in classical Hodgkin lymphoma. TCRdb keeps only in-frame clones here, not all; method: immunoSEQ multiplex PCR. The data contain about 18,000 clones, roughly four fifths of them singletons. This sample's time point: cycle 4 day 1 (C4D1), after 5 to 7 weeks of nivolumab. There was relapse after autologous stem cell transplantation in every patient, and there was variation in brentuximab vedotin exposure. Thawed PBMCs underwent magnetic negative selection to yield purified CD4+ T cells. Here the sequenced sample was CD4+ T cells from blood, taken before the fourth cycle of nivolumab. The receptors stem from a human donor with classical Hodgkin lymphoma.

V gene TRBV2 combines with J gene TRBJ2-7, with 7 bases fitting TRBD1. V dropped 8 bases and J dropped 5; count of bases not matched to a gene: 12. This CDR3 has 14 residues. Per germline, CDR1 SNHLY and CDR2 FYNNEI. CDR3 region: CASQVGTVFDEQYF. The CDR3 nucleotides are TGTGCCAGCCAGGTTGGGACAGTATTCGACGAGCAGTACTTC.

The rearrangement joins TRBV6-1 to TRBJ1-2; 7 nucleotides line up with TRBD1. The CDR3 length is 15 residues. Per germline, CDR1 MNHNS and CDR2 SASEGT. V trimming: 6 bases; J trimming: 5 bases; junction bases outside the gene matches: 12. In DNA form, the CDR3 reads TGTGCCAGCAGGGCCTATGAGGGGGCGGGATATGGCTACACCTTC. Translated, it gives CASRAYEGAGYGYTF.

A few counts support this clone. The V and J genes are TRBV2 and TRBJ2-3, with 10 bases matching TRBD2. Looked up from germline, CDR1 is SNHLY and CDR2 is FYNNEI. This CDR3 contains 17 residues. The V and J ends lost 7 bases and 2 bases, in that order; junction bases with no gene match: 12. CDR3 DNA: TGTGCCAGCACACGCGGCCTCGGACTAGCGGCCACAGATACGCAGTATTTT. Translated, it gives CASTRGLGLAATDTQYF.

The chain couples TRBV11-3 to TRBJ2-2; no clear D gene. This CDR3 has 14 amino acids. Germline V gives CDR1 SGHNT, CDR2 YENEEA. V lost 0 bases, J lost 9 bases, and 11 bases lay in between. The CDR3 region is CASSLDVQGRELFF. As DNA, the CDR3 is TGTGCCAGCAGCTTAGATGTTCAAGGCAGGGAGCTGTTTTTT.

The chain joins TRBV5-1 to TRBJ1-6; 7 nucleotides agree with TRBD1. The CDR3 spans 18 residues. Trimming at V came to 0 bases and at J to 0 bases, leaving 6 bases not matched to a gene. The germline CDR1 and CDR2 sequences are SGHRS and YFSETQ. CDR3 region: CASSLEGTAGSYNSPLHF. CDR3 in DNA: TGCGCCAGCAGCTTGGAGGGGACAGCCGGCTCCTATAATTCACCCCTCCACTTT.

The V gene is TRBV29-1, the J gene TRBJ1-1; the D gene is possibly TRBD1 (5 bases). The CDR3 extends over 14 amino acids. V lost 8 bases and J lost 5, with 21 bases in between. Germline CDR1 and CDR2: SQVTM and ANQGSEA. The CDR3 region has the DNA TGCAGCACCACGGGAGAACTAAGGGGTACTGAAGCTTTCTTT. This encodes CSTTGELRGTEAFF.

This rearrangement joins TRBV5-1 to TRBJ1-1, with 9 bases that match TRBD1. There are 14 residues in the CDR3. CDR1 and CDR2 from the germline V gene are SGHRS and YFSETQ. The junction had 9 bases not matched to a gene; V was cut back by 9 bases and J by 3 bases. The CDR3 loop is CAITGGRRDTEAFF. DNA for the CDR3: TGCGCCATTACAGGGGGCCGTAGAGACACTGAAGCTTTCTTT.

The chain couples TRBV10-2 to TRBJ1-2; TRBD1 is a possible D gene (6 bases). CDR1 is WSHSY, CDR2 SAAADI, per germline. Trimming pared 2 bases from V and 4 bases from J, leaving 17 bases between. This CDR3 comprises 16 residues. The CDR3 protein is CASSERGVSGVYGYTF. The CDR3 bases are TGCGCCAGCAGTGAGAGGGGGGTGTCAGGGGTCTATGGCTACACCTTC.

This rearrangement joins TRBV2 to TRBJ2-1, with D hard to call. CDR1 is SNHLY and CDR2 is FYNNEI in the germline V gene. The CDR3 extends over 12 amino acids. The V end lost 6 bases, the J end lost 4 bases, and 7 bases lay between the germline ends. This CDR3 reads CASRAEYNEQFF. The CDR3 DNA reads as TGTGCCAGCAGGGCAGAATACAATGAGCAGTTCTTC.

The genes are TRBV10-2 and TRBJ1-2; 10 nucleotides match TRBD1. Unmatched junction bases numbered 14, after V lost 7 bases and J lost 12 bases. Germline V gene lookup returns CDR1 WSHSY and CDR2 SAAADI. CDR3 length: 14 residues. CDR3 amino acids: CASTPGGTGALNTF. The DNA for the CDR3 is TGCGCCAGCACCCCTGGAGGGACAGGGGCGTTGAACACCTTC.

The chain is built from TRBV9 and TRBJ1-3; no clear D gene. Trimming left V 5 bases short and J 0 bases short, with 9 bases between. The CDR3 is made up of 14 amino acids. The germline V gene encodes CDR1 SGDLS and CDR2 YYNGEE. CDR3 sequence reads: CASSDTFSGNTIYF. The DNA for the CDR3 is TGTGCCAGCAGTGACACCTTCTCTGGAAACACCATATATTTT.

J is TRBJ2-5 and V is TRBV30; D is unclear. CDR1 GTSNPN and CDR2 SVGIG come from the germline V gene (reference sequence). The CDR3 runs 13 residues. V gave up 3 bases and J gave up 2 bases, with 10 bases separating them. CDR3 DNA: TGTGCCTGGAGCCCCGAGGTTCAAGAGACCCAGTACTTC. Its protein is CAWSPEVQETQYF.

The rearrangement links TRBV11-3 to TRBJ1-6, with D unresolved. Per germline, CDR1 SGHNT and CDR2 YENEEA. There are 14 residues in the CDR3. Trimming took 1 base from V and 2 from J, leaving 3 bases between them. The CDR3 loop is CASSLGAYNSPLHF. The DNA of the CDR3 is TGTGCCAGCAGCTTAGGGGCCTATAATTCACCCCTCCACTTT.

This chain uses TRBV7-2 with TRBJ2-1, with D perhaps being TRBD1 or TRBD2 (5 bases each). V was trimmed by 5 bases and J by 10 bases, leaving 18 bases between them. CDR3 size: 14 residues. The V gene's germline CDR1 is SGHTA and CDR2 FQGNSA. CDR3 loop: CASSGRGPWGEQFF. DNA of the CDR3: TGTGCCAGCAGCGGCCGCGGCCCTTGGGGGGAGCAGTTCTTC.

The rearrangement uses TRBV7-9 and TRBJ2-1, with D perhaps TRBD2 (7 bases). The CDR3 length is 18 residues. V lost 5 bases and J 4 bases, leaving 24 bases between the germline ends. The germline gives CDR1 SEHNR, CDR2 FQNEAQ (reference sequence). The CDR3 DNA is TGTGCCAGCAGCCCGAAGGACCGTTGGCGGGGGCCTTACAATGAGCAGTTCTTC. Protein product: CASSPKDRWRGPYNEQFF.

This clone was seen once. This chain joins TRBV5-5 and TRBJ2-1, with D perhaps TRBD1 (6 bases). The germline V gene encodes CDR1 SGHKS and CDR2 YYEKEE (reference sequence). This CDR3 contains 13 residues. V was shortened by 4 bases and J by 8 bases, with 13 bases between the two germline ends. The CDR3 sequence: CASSPDRPHEQFF. The CDR3 DNA is TGTGCCAGCAGCCCCGACAGGCCCCATGAGCAGTTCTTC.

This CDR3 reads CASSIENRDRSYEQYF. CDR3 in DNA: TGCGCCAGCAGCATAGAAAACCGGGACAGGTCCTACGAGCAGTACTTC. The chain recombines TRBV5-1 with TRBJ2-7; 8 nucleotides align to TRBD1. CDR3 size: 16 residues. The V segment lost 4 bases and the J segment 1 base; nucleotides outside the gene matches: 10. The germline V gene has CDR1 SGHRS and CDR2 YFSETQ.

This clone was observed a few times. J is TRBJ1-5 and V is TRBV30; D unclear. The CDR3 runs to 13 residues. The germline CDR1 and CDR2 sequences are GTSNPN and SVGIG (reference sequence). Trimming shortened V by 2 bases and J by 3 bases, and 8 bases separated the two germline ends. CDR3 in amino acids: CAWSPDFNQPQHF. For the CDR3, the DNA is TGTGCCTGGAGTCCAGACTTCAATCAGCCCCAGCATTTT.

The genes are TRBV6-6 and TRBJ1-3, with a possible D match to TRBD1 (6 bases). The CDR3 consists of 16 residues. V lost 6 bases and J 4 bases, leaving 19 bases between the germline ends. Per the germline V gene, CDR1 is MNHNY and CDR2 is SVGAGI (reference sequence). CDR3 amino acids: CASRRGTIPLGNTIYF. CDR3 nucleotide sequence: TGTGCCAGCAGGAGGGGGACCATCCCTCTGGGAAACACCATATATTTT.

This clone was seen only once. The chain links TRBV11-2 to TRBJ2-3; TRBD2 matches 14 bases. Germline values: CDR1 SGHAT, CDR2 FQNNGV. The CDR3 length is 19 residues. V lost 6 bases and J lost 1; bases outside the gene matches: 12. In DNA, the CDR3 is TGTGCCAGCAGGGGACTAGCGGGAGAAGTCGGAGCTCGCACAGATACGCAGTATTTT. Translating gives CASRGLAGEVGARTDTQYF.

This clone has only one observation. The V gene is TRBV7-2, the J gene TRBJ1-2; perhaps TRBD1 as D (5 bases). The CDR3 covers 16 residues. Germline V gene sequence: CDR1 SGHTA, CDR2 FQGNSA. V was trimmed by 4 bases and J by 1 base, leaving 16 bases between them. The CDR3 loop reads CASSSHTRGGNYGYTF. CDR3 DNA: TGTGCCAGCAGCTCCCACACGAGGGGAGGTAACTATGGCTACACCTTC.

This chain connects TRBV27 to TRBJ2-1, with TRBD1 matching 8 bases. V shed 6 bases and J 3 bases; nucleotides not matched to a gene: 19. The germline V gene has CDR1 MNHEY and CDR2 SMNVEV (reference sequence). CDR3 length: 19 residues. CDR3 loop: CASSPSTFLNRGVYNEQFF. The DNA of the CDR3 is TGTGCCAGCAGCCCTAGCACATTCCTAAACAGGGGGGTCTACAATGAGCAGTTCTTC.

This clone was observed a handful of times. The chain has TRBV4-1 and TRBJ1-4; D ambiguous. V was cut by 3 bases and J by 4 bases, with 15 bases left in between. CDR1 MGHRA and CDR2 YSYEKL come from the germline V gene. This CDR3 contains 16 residues. The CDR3 sequence: CASSHHILRLNEKLFF. The CDR3 DNA sequence: TGCGCCAGCAGCCACCATATTTTGCGCCTTAATGAAAAACTGTTTTTT.

This CDR3 reads CASRLGGDRDTEAFF. Here the CDR3 DNA reads TGTGCCAGCAGATTGGGTGGAGACAGGGACACTGAAGCTTTCTTT. This chain connects TRBV6-5 to TRBJ1-1, with 7 bases that match TRBD1. Germline V gene lookup returns CDR1 MNHEY and CDR2 SVGAGI. This CDR3 region has 15 residues. Losses at the gene ends were 6 bases for V and 3 bases for J; bases not matched to a gene: 10.

The chain links TRBV29-1 to TRBJ2-2; 7 positions agree with TRBD1. This CDR3 spans 16 amino acids. Germline assignment: CDR1 SQVTM and CDR2 ANQGSEA. V shed 0 bases, J shed 5 bases, and the junction held 9 bases outside the gene matches. CDR3 bases: TGCAGCGTTGAAGATCGGAAGGCCAGGGGGACCGGGGAGCTGTTTTTT. It is translated as CSVEDRKARGTGELFF.

V gene TRBV4-1 combines with J gene TRBJ2-1; D is perhaps TRBD2 (5 bases). The V and J ends lost 2 bases and 4 bases respectively, with 18 bases between them. From germline, CDR1 is MGHRA and CDR2 YSYEKL. The CDR3 extends over 17 amino acids. CDR3 bases: TGCGCCAGCAGCCAACGCCCCCCAGCGGATGTTTACAATGAGCAGTTCTTC. This encodes CASSQRPPADVYNEQFF.